The 16 T cell receptor beta chains reported below all come from one sample, sequenced in a study of blood T cell repertoires in COVID-19. Data came from immunoSEQ multiplex PCR; TCRdb stores just in-frame clones and leaves some out. The sample shows roughly 300,000 clones, around 82% of them seen only once. Sequenced: peripheral blood. These receptors came from a woman between 45 and 60 years old who had recovered from COVID-19.

This clone appeared a single time. The rearrangement uses TRBV13 and TRBJ2-7; 9 nucleotides align to TRBD1. CDR1 and CDR2 from the germline V gene are PRHDT and FYEKMQ (reference sequence). Unmatched junction bases numbered 7, after V lost 5 bases and J lost 5 bases. The CDR3 is 14 residues long. CDR3 in DNA: TGTGCCAGCAGCGACCGGGACAGGGTTAACGAGCAGTACTTC. Protein: CASSDRDRVNEQYF.

This chain joins TRBV30 and TRBJ2-1, with 13 bases identical to TRBD2. Germline trimming cut 3 bases from V and 7 bases from J; bases unmatched to any gene: 6. The CDR3 consists of 15 residues. Germline lookup yields CDR1 GTSNPN and CDR2 SVGIG (reference sequence). The CDR3 DNA reads TGTGCCTGGAGGATGGGACTAGCGGGATTGAATGAGCAGTTCTTC. This codes for CAWRMGLAGLNEQFF.

J is TRBJ2-1 and V is TRBV7-9; 8 bases are a match to TRBD1. Germline CDR1 and CDR2: SEHNR and FQNEAQ (reference sequence). The CDR3 sequence is 15 residues long. Trimming at V came to 3 bases and at J to 10 bases, leaving 11 bases not matched to a gene. The CDR3 nucleotides read TGTGCCAGCAGCTTGGGCGGGACAGGTCCAGAGGAGCAGTTCTTC. Translated, it gives CASSLGGTGPEEQFF.

The CDR3 loop reads CASSEREGNSPLHF. CDR3 DNA: TGTGCCAGCAGTGAAAGGGAGGGGAATTCACCCCTCCACTTT. This chain uses TRBV6-4 with TRBJ1-6, with D perhaps matching TRBD1 (5 bases). Trimming shortened V by 3 bases and J by 7 bases, and 10 bases separated the two germline ends. The CDR3 contains 14 residues. Germline CDR1 MRHNA, CDR2 SNTAGT.

V is TRBV27 and J is TRBJ1-4; D call uncertain. Trimming pared 5 bases from V and 11 bases from J, leaving 9 bases between. This CDR3 is 11 amino acids long. The germline V gene has CDR1 MNHEY and CDR2 SMNVEV (reference sequence). The CDR3 coding sequence is TGTGCCAGCAGTGACGCCGGGAAACTGTTTTTT. Translation: CASSDAGKLFF.

In nucleotides, the CDR3 is TGTGCCAGCAGCAACCGCCGACAGGGGTCCTCCTACGAGCAGTACTTC. Translated, it gives CASSNRRQGSSYEQYF. The chain joins TRBV5-6 to TRBJ2-7; TRBD1 matches 8 bases. The CDR3 sequence is 16 residues long. CDR1 and CDR2 from the germline V gene are SGHDT and YYEEEE. V lost 4 bases and J lost 0; bases outside the gene matches: 9.

V gene TRBV7-9 combines with J gene TRBJ2-7; tentative D call: TRBD2 (6 bases). Trimming cost V 4 bases and J 3 bases, with 7 bases left between them. Germline V lookup: CDR1 SEHNR, CDR2 FQNEAQ (reference sequence). CDR3 length equals 12 residues. The CDR3 region has the DNA TGTGCCAGCAGCTCGGGGGTCTACGAGCAGTACTTC. Translation gives CASSSGVYEQYF.

As concerns this clone: Within the sample, other DNA sequences also encode this same CDR3. This chain links TRBV4-3 with TRBJ2-5; D is unclear. V dropped 0 bases and J dropped 2 bases, with 10 bases sitting between them. Germline V gene data show CDR1 as LGHNA and CDR2 as YSLEER. The CDR3 totals 15 residues. In DNA form, the CDR3 reads TGCGCCAGCAGCCAAGATCTAGGCAGTCAAGAGACCCAGTACTTC. Translated, it gives CASSQDLGSQETQYF.

The genes are TRBV19 and TRBJ2-2; 9 bases are shared with TRBD1. Germline trimming cut 3 bases from V and 4 bases from J; bases unmatched to any gene: 6. Germline loops: CDR1 LNHDA, CDR2 SQIVND (reference sequence). The CDR3 has 16 residues. The CDR3 DNA reads as TGTGCCAGTAGTATTCTGGGACAGGGCTTCACCGGGGAGCTGTTTTTT. Encoded protein: CASSILGQGFTGELFF.

This chain uses TRBV30 with TRBJ1-5; TRBD1 aligns across 12 bases. In germline, CDR1 is GTSNPN, CDR2 SVGIG (reference sequence). After removal of 5 bases from V and 6 bases from J, the junction contained 8 bases not matched to a gene. This CDR3 spans 15 amino acids. Written as DNA, the CDR3 is TGTGCCTGGTCAGCCGGGACAGGGGGCCGTCAGCCCCAGCATTTT. It yields the protein CAWSAGTGGRQPQHF.

Remarks on this clone: Germline and junction disagree at one end, which may indicate a read error. The V and J genes are TRBV9 and TRBJ1-2; unclear D gene. Germline CDR1 is SGDLS and CDR2 is YYNGEE. This CDR3 has 12 amino acids. This chain's CDR3 is CASSVDIYGYTF. In nucleotides, the CDR3 is TGTGCCAGCAGTGTAGACATCTATGGCTACACCTTC.

Comment on this clone: Compared with germline, one end of the junction differs, possibly owing to a read error. The chain combines TRBV11-2 with TRBJ2-7; 8 nucleotides match TRBD1. The CDR3 loop spans 15 amino acids. The germline V gene encodes CDR1 SGHAT and CDR2 FQNNGV. The CDR3 region has the DNA TGTGCCAGCAGCCCTCATCAGGGGGCCTCCCACGAGCAGTACTTC. Translating it yields CASSPHQGASHEQYF.

V usage is TRBV28 and J usage is TRBJ1-2; a possible D gene is TRBD1 (6 bases). CDR3 size: 13 residues. The V end lost 4 bases, the J end lost 4 bases, and 10 bases lay between the germline ends. The V gene's germline CDR1 is MDHEN and CDR2 SYDVKM. DNA of the CDR3: TGTGCCAGCAGTTCCACAGGGCTCTATGGCTACACCTTC. Amino acids: CASSSTGLYGYTF.

The gene calls are TRBV3-1 (or the pseudogene TRBV3-2) and TRBJ1-4; D is undetermined. The CDR3 contains 13 residues. V was clipped by 6 bases and J by 0 bases, with 5 bases between them. Looked up from germline, CDR1 is LGHDT and CDR2 is YNNKEL (reference sequence). The CDR3 nucleotides read TGTGCCAGCAGGCGGTCAACTAATGAAAAACTGTTTTTT. Translation: CASRRSTNEKLFF.

V and J are TRBV6-6 and TRBJ1-1; 7 bases are a match to TRBD1. The CDR3 is 14 residues long. Germline V gene sequence: CDR1 MNHNY, CDR2 SVGAGI (reference sequence). With V trimmed by 6 bases and J by 8 bases, 12 bases remained unmatched. The CDR3 DNA follows: TGTGCCAGCAGCCCCCCGACAGGGCTCCCCGAAGCTTTCTTT. Its translation: CASSPPTGLPEAFF.

In this sample, this clone turned up many times. The rearrangement uses TRBV28 and TRBJ2-1; 7 positions match TRBD1. Losses at the gene ends were 4 bases for V and 3 bases for J; bases not matched to a gene: 3. The CDR3 consists of 14 residues. Germline CDR1 is MDHEN and CDR2 is SYDVKM. This chain's CDR3 is CASSSRTGYNEQFF. The CDR3 DNA is TGTGCCAGCAGTTCCCGGACAGGCTACAATGAGCAGTTCTTC.